This T cell receptor beta chain was identified in a study of cytomegalovirus exposure and HLA in healthy donors. Study-level results: CMV antigen specificity of a few CMV-associated chains was confirmed in vitro.

Primers included in the PCR were 60 Vbeta and 13 Jbeta primers. The method was immunoSEQ multiplex PCR; TCRdb's version includes in-frame clones alone and lacks a portion of them. In the table there are more than 85,000 clones, approximately 11% of which are singletons. This clone appeared a few times. Its specificity is not known. Sequenced sample: PBMCs. The receptor was derived from a man in his forties in good health and CMV-seropositive.

The CDR3 spells CASRWTASYEQYF. The CDR3 DNA reads TGTGCCAGCAGGTGGACAGCCTCCTACGAGCAGTACTTC. The chain combines TRBV6-6 with TRBJ2-7, with TRBD1 as a possible D gene (6 bases). From germline, CDR1 is MNHNY and CDR2 SVGAGI (reference sequence). The CDR3 covers 13 residues. V was trimmed by 6 bases and J by 0 bases, leaving 9 bases between them.